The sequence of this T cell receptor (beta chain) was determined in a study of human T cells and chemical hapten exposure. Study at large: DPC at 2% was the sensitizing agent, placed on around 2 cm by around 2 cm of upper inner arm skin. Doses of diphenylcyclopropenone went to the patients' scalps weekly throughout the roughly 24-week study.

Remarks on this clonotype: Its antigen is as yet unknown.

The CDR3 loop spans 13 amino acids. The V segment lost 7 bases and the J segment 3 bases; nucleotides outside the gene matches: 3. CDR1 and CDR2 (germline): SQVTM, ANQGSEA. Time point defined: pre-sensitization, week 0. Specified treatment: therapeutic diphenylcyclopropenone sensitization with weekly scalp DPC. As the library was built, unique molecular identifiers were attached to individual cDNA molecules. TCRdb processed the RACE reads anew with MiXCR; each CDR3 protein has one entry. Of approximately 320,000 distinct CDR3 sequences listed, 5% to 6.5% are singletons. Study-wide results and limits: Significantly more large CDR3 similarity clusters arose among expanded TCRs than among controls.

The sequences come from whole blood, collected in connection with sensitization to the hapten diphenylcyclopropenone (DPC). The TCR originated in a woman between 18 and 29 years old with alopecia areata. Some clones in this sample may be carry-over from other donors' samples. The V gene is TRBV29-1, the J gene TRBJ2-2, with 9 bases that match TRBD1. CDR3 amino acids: CSGRQGDTGELFF. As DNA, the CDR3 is TGCAGCGGGAGACAGGGGGACACCGGGGAGCTGTTTTTT.